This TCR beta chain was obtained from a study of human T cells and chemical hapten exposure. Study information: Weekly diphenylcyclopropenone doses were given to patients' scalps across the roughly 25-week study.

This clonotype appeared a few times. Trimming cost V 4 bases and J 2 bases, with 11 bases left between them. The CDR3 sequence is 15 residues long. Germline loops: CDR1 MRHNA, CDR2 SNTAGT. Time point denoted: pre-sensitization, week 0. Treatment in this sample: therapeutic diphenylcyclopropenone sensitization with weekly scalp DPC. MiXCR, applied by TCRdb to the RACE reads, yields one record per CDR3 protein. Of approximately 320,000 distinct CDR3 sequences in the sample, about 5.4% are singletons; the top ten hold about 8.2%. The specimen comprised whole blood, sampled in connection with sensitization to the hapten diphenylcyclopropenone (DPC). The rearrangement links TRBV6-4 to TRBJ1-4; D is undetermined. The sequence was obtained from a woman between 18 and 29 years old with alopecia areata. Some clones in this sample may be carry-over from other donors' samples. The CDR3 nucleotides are TGTGCCAGCAGTGTTTCCTCGGGGACTAATGAAAAACTGTTTTTT. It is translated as CASSVSSGTNEKLFF.